The source of this T cell receptor (beta chain) is a study of cytomegalovirus exposure and HLA in healthy donors. Germline values: CDR1 KGHSH, CDR2 LQKENI. The CDR3 has 13 residues. After removal of 6 bases from V and 6 bases from J, the junction contained 7 bases not matched to a gene. Primers: 60 Vbeta forward and 13 Jbeta reverse. The repertoire was sequenced with immunoSEQ multiplex PCR; TCRdb's copy has only in-frame clones and lacks some. The table lists roughly 200,000 clones, roughly 79% of them singletons. Sequencing was done on a sample of PBMCs. The receptor was isolated from a middle-aged woman in good health and CMV-seronegative. The chain combines TRBV18 with TRBJ1-1; 7 bases fit TRBD1. CDR3 in DNA: TGTGCCAGCTCGGGCGTTGGACAGGCTGAAGCTTTCTTT. Translated, it gives CASSGVGQAEAFF.